A selection of T cell receptor beta chains follows, all from one sample in a study of T cell repertoires in cytomegalovirus infection. TCRdb recomputed calls from the reads with MiXCR, one row per CDR3 protein. The repertoire has 640,000 or so distinct CDR3 sequences, around a third of them found once; the top ten carry 15% to 20%. These TCRs' antigens remain unknown. The source material was cultured PBMCs, sampled from culture after CMV antigen stimulation. The source is a human donor in good health (CMV status not recorded). Some clones in this sample may be carry-over from other donors' samples. The CDR3 runs from the conserved cysteine through the conserved F or W. D genes are given only for firm matches. The size field is filled for only some rows; it gives once, few, many or a size class.

size: .; V: TRBV6-5; J: TRBJ2-3; D: .; CDR3: CASKFGPSTDTQYF; DNA: TGTGCCAGCAAGTTCGGTCCCAGCACAGATACGCAGTATTTT
size: few; V: TRBV7-2; J: TRBJ1-3; D: .; CDR3: CASSFWGGSGNTIYF; DNA: TGTGCCAGCAGCTTCTGGGGCGGCTCTGGAAACACCATATATTTT
size: .; V: TRBV7-6; J: TRBJ2-1; D: .; CDR3: CASGLNSYNEQFF; DNA: TGTGCCAGTGGCCTAAACTCCTACAATGAGCAGTTCTTC
size: .; V: TRBV7-2; J: TRBJ2-7; D: .; CDR3: CASSRGTIPPGEQYF; DNA: TGTGCCAGCAGCCGCGGGACAATTCCTCCGGGCGAGCAGTACTTC
size: .; V: TRBV18; J: TRBJ2-7; D: .; CDR3: CASSPGGSFLEQYF; DNA: TGTGCCAGCTCACCAGGGGGTTCTTTCTTGGAGCAGTACTTC
size: .; V: TRBV6-1; J: TRBJ2-5; D: .; CDR3: CASSGRLVRIGTQYF; DNA: TGTGCCAGCAGTGGCCGACTAGTAAGGATAGGGACCCAGTACTTC
size: few; V: TRBV4-3; J: TRBJ2-1; D: TRBD2; CDR3: CASSPTVGEFTSGSRRTYNEQFF; DNA: TGCGCCAGCAGCCCGACGGTGGGGGAGTTTACTAGCGGGAGTCGGAGGACCTACAATGAGCAGTTCTTC
size: .; V: TRBV27; J: TRBJ2-3; D: TRBD2; CDR3: CASTSLGLAGDTDTQYF; DNA: TGTGCCAGCACCTCACTCGGACTAGCGGGGGACACAGATACGCAGTATTTT
size: .; V: TRBV7-9; J: TRBJ2-5; D: .; CDR3: CASSSLSQGDLETQYF; DNA: TGTGCCAGCAGCTCCCTTTCACAAGGGGATCTGGAGACCCAGTACTTC
size: many; V: TRBV7-2; J: TRBJ2-7; D: .; CDR3: CASSLWGYEQYF; DNA: TGTGCCAGCAGCTTATGGGGATACGAGCAGTACTTC
size: few; V: TRBV7-2; J: TRBJ2-1; D: TRBD1; CDR3: CASSFDPGQGVNEQFF; DNA: TGTGCCAGCAGCTTCGATCCGGGACAGGGAGTCAATGAGCAGTTCTTC
size: .; V: TRBV27; J: TRBJ2-1; D: .; CDR3: CASSLSGPNLYNEQFF; DNA: TGTGCCAGCAGTTTATCGGGACCCAACCTCTACAATGAGCAGTTCTTC
size: .; V: TRBV5-1; J: TRBJ1-3; D: TRBD1; CDR3: CASRKRQGDGNTIYF; DNA: TGCGCCAGCAGGAAGAGACAGGGGGACGGAAACACCATATATTTT
size: .; V: TRBV5-6; J: TRBJ2-7; D: .; CDR3: CASSRGRTYEQYF; DNA: TGTGCCAGCTCCCGGGGCCGGACCTACGAGCAGTACTTC
size: .; V: TRBV9; J: TRBJ2-7; D: TRBD2; CDR3: CASSAVGLAENEQYF; DNA: TGTGCCAGCAGCGCCGTAGGACTAGCGGAAAACGAGCAGTACTTC
size: .; V: TRBV19; J: TRBJ1-2; D: .; CDR3: CASSIVVERNYGYTF; DNA: TGTGCCAGTAGTATAGTAGTAGAACGGAACTATGGCTACACCTTC
size: .; V: TRBV20-1; J: TRBJ2-7; D: .; CDR3: CSVPDRNYEQYF; DNA: TGCAGTGTCCCGGACAGAAACTACGAGCAGTACTTC
size: many; V: TRBV7-2; J: TRBJ2-6; D: TRBD1; CDR3: CASRKTGSGANVLTF; DNA: TGTGCCAGCAGAAAGACAGGGTCCGGGGCCAACGTCCTGACTTTC
size: .; V: TRBV7-1; J: TRBJ1-3; D: TRBD1; CDR3: CASSWGQGGPLDF; DNA: TGTGCCAGCAGCTGGGGACAGGGCGGCCCTTTGGATTTT
size: .; V: TRBV7-2; J: TRBJ2-2; D: .; CDR3: CASSSRATANTGELFF; DNA: TGTGCCAGCAGCTCGAGAGCTACAGCGAACACCGGGGAGCTGTTTTTT
size: .; V: TRBV12-5; J: TRBJ1-2; D: TRBD1; CDR3: CASGLVSGQGIGSYGYTF; DNA: TGTGCTAGTGGTTTGGTGTCTGGACAGGGGATTGGGAGTTATGGCTACACCTTC
size: few; V: TRBV2; J: TRBJ1-2; D: .; CDR3: CASSRLGQGYGYTF; DNA: TGTGCCAGCAGTAGGTTGGGGCAGGGTTATGGCTACACCTTC
size: .; V: TRBV6-1; J: TRBJ2-2; D: TRBD2; CDR3: CASSLWASGTGELFF; DNA: TGTGCCAGCAGTCTTTGGGCTAGCGGCACCGGGGAGCTGTTTTTT
size: .; V: TRBV15; J: TRBJ2-1; D: .; CDR3: CATSRTLGNEQFF; DNA: TGTGCCACCAGCAGAACACTTGGGAATGAGCAGTTCTTC
size: few; V: TRBV7-9; J: TRBJ1-4; D: TRBD1; CDR3: CASSYRQGAEEKLFF; DNA: TGTGCCAGCAGCTACCGACAGGGGGCGGAGGAAAAACTGTTTTTT
size: many; V: TRBV7-2; J: TRBJ2-2; D: .; CDR3: CASSQRVSTGTGELFF; DNA: TGTGCCAGCAGCCAGAGGGTCTCTACGGGCACCGGGGAGCTGTTTTTT
size: few; V: TRBV2; J: TRBJ1-5; D: TRBD1; CDR3: CASRGQVGSVQPQHF; DNA: TGTGCCAGCAGGGGACAGGTTGGGAGCGTTCAGCCCCAGCATTTT
size: many; V: TRBV7-2; J: TRBJ2-7; D: .; CDR3: CASSSGWYEQYF; DNA: TGTGCCAGCAGCTCCGGGTGGTACGAGCAGTACTTC
size: .; V: TRBV7-2; J: TRBJ2-2; D: TRBD2; CDR3: CASSSNPWGGSTGELFF; DNA: TGTGCCAGCAGCTCAAACCCGTGGGGGGGTAGCACCGGGGAGCTGTTTTTT
size: few; V: TRBV2; J: TRBJ2-3; D: TRBD2; CDR3: CASRRTSLRDTQYF; DNA: TGTGCCAGCAGGAGGACTAGCCTGAGAGATACGCAGTATTTT
size: .; V: TRBV7-6; J: TRBJ1-6; D: .; CDR3: CASTGLINSPLHF; DNA: TGTGCCAGCACGGGACTGATCAATTCACCCCTCCACTTT
size: .; V: TRBV28; J: TRBJ1-1; D: .; CDR3: CASNDVGGLGTEAFF; DNA: TGTGCCAGCAATGACGTAGGGGGGTTGGGCACTGAAGCTTTCTTT
size: many; V: TRBV11-2; J: TRBJ1-2; D: TRBD1; CDR3: CASSHPRGQGYTF; DNA: TGTGCCAGCAGCCACCCGAGGGGGCAAGGCTACACCTTC
size: .; V: TRBV6-2/TRBV6-3; J: TRBJ1-6; D: TRBD1; CDR3: CASRRDRGSSPLHF; DNA: TGTGCCAGCAGGAGGGACAGGGGCAGTTCACCCCTCCACTTT
size: .; V: TRBV6-1; J: TRBJ1-5; D: .; CDR3: CASKFIGATAEWPQHF; DNA: TGTGCCAGCAAATTTATAGGGGCCACGGCCGAATGGCCCCAGCATTTT
size: .; V: TRBV7-4; J: TRBJ1-2; D: .; CDR3: CASSLASSGSYGYTF; DNA: TGTGCCAGCAGCTTAGCGAGTAGCGGTAGCTATGGCTACACCTTC
size: many; V: TRBV7-2; J: TRBJ1-1; D: .; CDR3: CASSLGGHWAANTEAFF; DNA: TGTGCCAGCAGCTTAGGAGGACACTGGGCGGCGAACACTGAAGCTTTCTTT
size: few; V: TRBV7-9; J: TRBJ2-1; D: TRBD2; CDR3: CASSHLQLAREGNEQFF; DNA: TGTGCCAGCTCCCATTTACAACTAGCCCGGGAGGGCAATGAGCAGTTCTTC
size: few; V: TRBV20-1; J: TRBJ2-1; D: TRBD2; CDR3: CSARTSVSYNEQFF; DNA: TGCAGTGCTAGGACTAGCGTGTCCTACAATGAGCAGTTCTTC
size: .; V: TRBV20-1; J: TRBJ2-3; D: TRBD1; CDR3: CSARATGASPYTQYF; DNA: TGCAGTGCTAGAGCAACAGGGGCCTCCCCCTATACGCAGTATTTT
size: .; V: TRBV7-2; J: TRBJ2-3; D: .; CDR3: CASSSGSTADTQYF; DNA: TGTGCCAGCAGCTCTGGATCGACGGCAGATACGCAGTATTTT
size: many; V: TRBV7-9; J: TRBJ2-7; D: TRBD2; CDR3: CASSSPGLAGSYEQYF; DNA: TGTGCCAGCAGCTCACCGGGACTAGCGGGATCCTACGAGCAGTACTTC
size: few; V: TRBV6-8; J: TRBJ2-1; D: .; CDR3: CASSYSLGSSYNEQFF; DNA: TGTGCCAGCAGTTACTCCCTCGGGAGCTCCTACAATGAGCAGTTCTTC
size: few; V: TRBV7-9; J: TRBJ1-1; D: TRBD1; CDR3: CASKYYDRGTEAFF; DNA: TGTGCCAGCAAGTATTATGACAGGGGCACTGAAGCTTTCTTT
size: .; V: TRBV20-1; J: TRBJ2-1; D: TRBD2; CDR3: CSAIPSGGYNEQFF; DNA: TGCAGTGCTATCCCTAGCGGGGGATACAATGAGCAGTTCTTC
size: once; V: TRBV30; J: TRBJ1-2; D: .; CDR3: CAWTRPPAGNYGYTF; DNA: TGTGCCTGGACCCGACCCCCGGCGGGGAACTATGGCTACACCTTC
size: few; V: TRBV6-5; J: TRBJ2-3; D: .; CDR3: CASTSPRGGTDTQYF; DNA: TGTGCCAGCACCTCCCCGAGGGGAGGCACAGATACGCAGTATTTT
size: .; V: TRBV6-6; J: TRBJ1-6; D: TRBD1; CDR3: CASTLTGFGDSPLQF; DNA: TGTGCCAGCACATTGACAGGGTTCGGGGATTCACCCCTCCAATTT
size: many; V: TRBV7-2; J: TRBJ2-7; D: TRBD1; CDR3: CASSLWGQGGEQYF; DNA: TGTGCCAGCAGCTTATGGGGACAGGGCGGTGAGCAGTACTTC
size: .; V: TRBV6-2/TRBV6-3; J: TRBJ2-5; D: .; CDR3: CASSRDTLWETQYF; DNA: TGTGCCAGCAGTCGGGACACCCTGTGGGAGACCCAGTACTTC
size: many; V: TRBV7-2; J: TRBJ1-2; D: .; CDR3: CASSLVRAGYTF; DNA: TGTGCCAGCAGCTTAGTCAGGGCTGGCTACACCTTC
size: .; V: TRBV12-3/TRBV12-4; J: TRBJ2-1; D: TRBD2; CDR3: CASSLALGGGEGEQFF; DNA: TGTGCCAGCAGTTTAGCCCTGGGGGGGGGGGAAGGTGAGCAGTTCTTC
size: few; V: TRBV4-3; J: TRBJ2-2; D: .; CDR3: CASSQDQGQTYTGELFF; DNA: TGCGCCAGCAGCCAAGACCAGGGCCAAACGTACACCGGGGAGCTGTTTTTT
size: .; V: TRBV4-1; J: TRBJ2-5; D: TRBD2; CDR3: CASSPKGTSGKETQYF; DNA: TGCGCCAGCAGCCCTAAAGGGACTAGCGGGAAAGAGACCCAGTACTTC
size: .; V: TRBV6-2/TRBV6-3; J: TRBJ2-1; D: TRBD2; CDR3: CASSYGTRVTF; DNA: TGTGCCAGCAGTTACGGGACTAGGGTCACCTTC
size: .; V: TRBV19; J: TRBJ1-1; D: TRBD1; CDR3: CASSAKQGAPGEAFF; DNA: TGTGCCAGTAGTGCCAAACAGGGGGCGCCCGGTGAAGCTTTCTTT
size: .; V: TRBV19; J: TRBJ1-1; D: .; CDR3: CASSIWERRVEAFF; DNA: TGTGCCAGTAGTATTTGGGAGAGAAGAGTTGAAGCTTTCTTT
size: .; V: TRBV5-1; J: TRBJ2-3; D: TRBD2; CDR3: CASSLVGGGAITDTQYF; DNA: TGCGCCAGCAGCTTGGTAGGCGGGGGGGCGATCACAGATACGCAGTATTTT
size: once; V: TRBV4-2; J: TRBJ2-7; D: .; CDR3: CASSTAGLTSYEQYF; DNA: TGTGCCAGCAGCACCGCCGGGCTGACCTCCTACGAGCAGTACTTC